One sample yielded the 24 T cell receptor beta chains listed below, sequenced in a study of CD8 T cells in Susac syndrome. A quantity of about 0.5 to 1 ug RNA underwent reverse transcription using random hexamers. TCRdb redid the calling of the immunoSEQ multiplex PCR reads with MiXCR, one entry per CDR3 protein. The data contain over 350,000 distinct CDR3 sequences, approximately 85% of them seen just once; the ten biggest clones take up under 0.15%. The specimen was CD8+ T cells from PBMCs. These receptors all stem from a human donor with multiple sclerosis.

This clonotype occurred once. V gene TRBV12-3 or TRBV12-4 combines with J gene TRBJ2-3, with D perhaps TRBD2 (6 bases). V was cut by 2 bases and J by 1 base, with 10 bases left in between. The CDR3 has 15 amino acids. CDR3 DNA: TGTGCCAGCAGTTTAAGGGCTAGCGGCACAGATACGCAGTATTTT. This encodes CASSLRASGTDTQYF.

This sequence joins TRBV6-5 and TRBJ2-1, with 7 bases fitting TRBD2. Germline CDR1 MNHEY, CDR2 SVGAGI. The ends lost 0 bases at V and 7 bases at J; junction bases unmatched: 6. There are 15 residues in the CDR3. CDR3 amino acids: CASSYSGGGPNEQFF. Written as DNA, the CDR3 is TGTGCCAGCAGTTACTCTGGGGGAGGGCCTAATGAGCAGTTCTTC.

The chain combines TRBV29-1 with TRBJ2-2; a possible D gene is TRBD2 (6 bases). The germline V and J ends were trimmed by 3 bases and 0 bases, with 17 bases remaining between them. The CDR3 contains 17 residues. Germline loops: CDR1 SQVTM, CDR2 ANQGSEA. CDR3 in amino acids: CSVEGGTDRPNTGELFF. DNA for the CDR3: TGCAGCGTTGAGGGGGGTACCGACAGACCGAACACCGGGGAGCTGTTTTTT.

This sequence joins TRBV20-1 and TRBJ2-7, with no clear D. The CDR3 is 16 residues long. Trimming pared 2 bases from V and 4 bases from J, leaving 21 bases between. The germline gives CDR1 DFQATT, CDR2 SNEGSKA (reference sequence). The chain's CDR3 is CSARKDARSHLYEQYF. CDR3 coding DNA: TGCAGTGCTAGAAAGGACGCTCGCTCCCACCTATACGAGCAGTACTTC.

This clonotype appeared a few times. This chain links TRBV6-6 with TRBJ1-5, with D unresolved. The germline gives CDR1 MNHNY, CDR2 SVGAGI (reference sequence). The CDR3 has 9 amino acids. V shed 6 bases and J shed 10 bases, with 4 bases lying between them. The CDR3 bases are TGTGCCAGCAGCCGTCCCCAGCATTTT. It is translated as CASSRPQHF.

The chain recombines TRBV27 with TRBJ1-5; no definite D call. V dropped 2 bases and J dropped 6 bases, with 5 bases sitting between them. The CDR3 is 12 amino acids. CDR1 MNHEY and CDR2 SMNVEV come from the germline V gene (reference sequence). The CDR3 loop is CASSLIGQPQHF. The CDR3 DNA follows: TGTGCCAGCAGTTTAATTGGTCAGCCCCAGCATTTT.

The chain links TRBV6-5 to TRBJ2-7; TRBD2 aligns across 9 bases. J lost 6 bases, V lost 0 bases, and 12 bases had no gene match. CDR3 length equals 17 residues. Germline V lookup: CDR1 MNHEY, CDR2 SVGAGI. The CDR3 DNA sequence: TGTGCCAGCAGTTACTCCGCCTTAGCGGGAGCCCAGTCCGAGCAGTACTTC. Translating it yields CASSYSALAGAQSEQYF.

The J gene is TRBJ2-7, the V gene TRBV3-1; D gene unclear. Germline lookup yields CDR1 LGHDT and CDR2 YNNKEL (reference sequence). The ends were cut back, 0 bases at V and 5 bases at J, with 11 bases in the middle. This CDR3 region has 14 residues. CDR3 loop: CASSQEGGVDEQYF. In DNA, the CDR3 is TGTGCCAGCAGCCAAGAAGGCGGAGTTGACGAGCAGTACTTC.

This clonotype was counted once. J is TRBJ2-4 and V is TRBV4-1, with a possible D match to TRBD1 (8 bases). CDR1 and CDR2 (germline): MGHRA, YSYEKL. Trimming cost V 1 base and J 8 bases, with 12 bases left between them. The length of the CDR3 is 14 residues. The CDR3 nucleotides read TGCGCCAGCAGCCAAGCTACAGGGGGGGACATTCAGTACTTC. Translating it yields CASSQATGGDIQYF.

J is TRBJ2-1 and V is TRBV7-3; D unclear. V lost 2 bases and J 10 bases, leaving 12 bases between the germline ends. The CDR3 is made up of 13 amino acids. Germline V gives CDR1 SGHTA, CDR2 FQGTGA. CDR3 bases: TGTGCCAGCAGCTTAGACTCATCGGCGGAGCAGTTCTTC. Its protein is CASSLDSSAEQFF.

This clonotype has only a few counts. V usage is TRBV18 and J usage is TRBJ2-7; D remains unclear. CDR1 is KGHSH and CDR2 is LQKENI in the germline V gene. The CDR3 length is 16 residues. V lost 3 bases to trimming and J lost 4 bases, with 19 bases between them. CDR3 coding DNA: TGTGCCAGCTCACCCCTTAGGGTGTGGAGCTCTTACGAGCAGTACTTC. It encodes CASSPLRVWSSYEQYF.

V gene TRBV7-9 combines with J gene TRBJ2-3, with 11 bases aligning to TRBD2. Losses at the gene ends were 4 bases for V and 5 bases for J; bases not matched to a gene: 8. Germline V gene lookup returns CDR1 SEHNR and CDR2 FQNEAQ (reference sequence). The CDR3 has 16 residues. The CDR3 nucleotides read TGTGCCAGCAGCTCAAATTCCGGGACTAGCGGAGATACGCAGTATTTT. This encodes CASSSNSGTSGDTQYF. Looking up the rest from reference TRBV7-9 and TRBJ2-3 gives the full variable domain: DTGVSQNPRHKITKRGQNVTFRCDPISEHNRLYWYRQTLGQGPEFLTYFQNEAQLEKSRLLSDRFSAERPKGSFSTLEIQRTEQGDSAMYLCASSSNSGTSGDTQYFGPGTRLTVL.

The chain links TRBV7-2 to TRBJ1-2, with 7 bases fitting TRBD1. The length of the CDR3 is 15 residues. CDR1 and CDR2 from the germline V gene are SGHTA and FQGNSA. With 5 bases clipped from V and 2 bases from J, the junction kept 8 bases outside the gene matches. The chain's CDR3 is CASSETGPPNYGYTF. CDR3 bases: TGTGCCAGCAGCGAGACAGGGCCCCCAAACTATGGCTACACCTTC. The full variable domain, with the rest looked up from reference TRBV7-2 and TRBJ1-2, is GAGVSQSPSNKVTEKGKDVELRCDPISGHTALYWYRQSLGQGLEFLIYFQGNSAPDKSGLPSDRFSAERTGGSVSTLTIQRTQQEDSAVYLCASSETGPPNYGYTFGSGTRLTVV.

This clonotype was counted between two and nine times. The chain joins TRBV19 to TRBJ1-2; D is uncertain. V was trimmed by 10 bases and J by 6 bases, leaving 18 bases between them. Germline V lookup: CDR1 LNHDA, CDR2 SQIVND (reference sequence). This CDR3 has 13 amino acids. The CDR3 protein is CATAEFTAHGYTF. In nucleotides, the CDR3 is TGTGCCACCGCGGAGTTTACAGCCCATGGCTACACCTTC.

The count of this clonotype is one. The DNA for the CDR3 is TGCGCCAGCAGCTTTGACGCAACTAACTATGGCTACACCTTC. Protein product: CASSFDATNYGYTF. The chain carries TRBV5-1 and TRBJ1-2; D is undetermined. Germline values: CDR1 SGHRS, CDR2 YFSETQ. The CDR3 loop spans 14 amino acids. With 2 bases removed from V and 0 bases from J, the gap between germline ends came to 8 bases.

The genes are TRBV29-1 and TRBJ2-1; D is ambiguous. V was pared by 5 bases and J by 9 bases, with 14 bases between. CDR3 length equals 12 residues. Per the germline V gene, CDR1 is SQVTM and CDR2 is ANQGSEA. The CDR3 here is CSVPHSSSEQFF. CDR3 nucleotide sequence: TGCAGCGTTCCCCATAGCTCCTCTGAGCAGTTCTTC.

The chain couples TRBV6-5 to TRBJ1-1; a weak D match, TRBD1 (6 bases). The ends were cut back, 2 bases at V and 0 bases at J, with 10 bases in the middle. The germline V gene encodes CDR1 MNHEY and CDR2 SVGAGI. The CDR3 is made up of 15 amino acids. The CDR3 protein is CASSYRGGLNTEAFF. The CDR3 DNA reads as TGTGCCAGCAGTTACCGGGGGGGGCTGAACACTGAAGCTTTCTTT.

The chain uses TRBV5-6 and TRBJ2-6; 10 bases agree with TRBD1. The CDR3 spans 19 residues. V lost 4 bases, J lost 0 bases, and 10 bases stayed unmatched. The germline V gene has CDR1 SGHDT and CDR2 YYEEEE. Here the CDR3 DNA reads TGTGCCAGCAGCGCCCTCGCCGGGACAGGGGCCTCTGGGGCCAACGTCCTGACTTTC. This codes for CASSALAGTGASGANVLTF.

This clonotype was recorded once. The genes are TRBV28 and TRBJ2-5; 11 positions agree with TRBD2. Germline trimming cut 6 bases from V and 2 bases from J; bases unmatched to any gene: 5. Per germline, CDR1 MDHEN and CDR2 SYDVKM. The CDR3 runs 15 residues. The DNA for the CDR3 is TGTGCCAGCAGCGCAACTAGCGGGAGACAAGAGACCCAGTACTTC. Translation gives CASSATSGRQETQYF.

This clonotype was observed a handful of times. The chain uses TRBV6-2 or TRBV6-3 and TRBJ2-5; D is undetermined. V lost 7 bases and J 7 bases, leaving 13 bases between the germline ends. The CDR3 is 12 residues long. Per the germline V gene, CDR1 is MNHEY and CDR2 is SVGEGT. The CDR3 nucleotides read TGTGCCAGCATAGGCCCCGAGCGGACCCAGTACTTC. It specifies CASIGPERTQYF.

In its sample, this clonotype was seen a few times. V gene TRBV5-1 combines with J gene TRBJ2-7; D not resolved. This CDR3 has 12 amino acids. Germline CDR1 and CDR2: SGHRS and YFSETQ. V dropped 5 bases and J dropped 2 bases, with 8 bases sitting between them. The CDR3 protein is CASRGSTYEQYF. In nucleotides, the CDR3 is TGCGCCAGCAGGGGCAGCACCTACGAGCAGTACTTC.

This chain uses TRBV3-1 with TRBJ2-5; the D is unclear. Germline CDR1 LGHDT, CDR2 YNNKEL (reference sequence). The CDR3 covers 13 residues. V gave up 0 bases and J gave up 5 bases, with 7 bases separating them. In DNA form, the CDR3 reads TGTGCCAGCAGCCAAGATCCTCTCGAGACCCAGTACTTC. Its translation: CASSQDPLETQYF.

The gene calls are TRBV7-9 and TRBJ2-1, with TRBD2 matching over 14 bases. With 3 bases clipped from V and 9 bases from J, the junction kept 4 bases outside the gene matches. The germline CDR1 and CDR2 sequences are SEHNR and FQNEAQ (reference sequence). This CDR3 contains 15 residues. CDR3 DNA: TGTGCCAGCAGCTTCGGGACTAGCGGGAGAGTTGAGCAGTTCTTC. This encodes CASSFGTSGRVEQFF.

The V gene is TRBV28, the J gene TRBJ2-5; D is possibly TRBD1 (6 bases). Trimming shortened V by 2 bases and J by 3 bases, and 13 bases separated the two germline ends. Germline V gives CDR1 MDHEN, CDR2 SYDVKM. This CDR3 spans 15 amino acids. CDR3 nucleotides: TGTGCCAGCAGTTTAATACCAGGGGCTGAAGAGACCCAGTACTTC. Its protein product is CASSLIPGAEETQYF.